Below are 18 T cell receptor beta chains sequenced from a single sample in a study of regulatory T cells in long-lasting Graves disease. Time point noted: newly diagnosed GD, antithyroid drugs for less than 3 months. Researchers made the TCR library from RNA that was extracted from PBMCs. Assembly of TCR beta libraries relied on iRepertoire HTBI primers together with Arm-PCR of CDR3 regions. TCRdb called the multiplex PCR reads again in MiXCR, with one record for every CDR3 protein. In the table there are some 600,000 distinct CDR3 sequences, approximately 16% of which are singletons. The data were also submitted as part of a second study, on T cells in Graves' hyperthyroidism and ophthalmopathy.

This sample comprised peripheral blood mononuclear cells (PBMCs), obtained at new diagnosis, from a patient treated with antithyroid drugs. Receptors were obtained from a man younger than 35 with Graves disease.

This clonotype was seen repeatedly, ten times or more. V gene TRBV7-9 combines with J gene TRBJ2-7; perhaps TRBD2 as D (7 bases). V was clipped by 11 bases and J by 3 bases, with 17 bases between them. The CDR3 is 13 amino acids. Germline loops: CDR1 SEHNR, CDR2 FQNEAQ (reference sequence). DNA of the CDR3: TGTGCCTGTTCCGGGGGGACATACTACGAGCAGTACTTC. Translated: CACSGGTYYEQYF.

This clonotype was counted many times. The V and J genes are TRBV20-1 and TRBJ2-1; 8 positions agree with TRBD2. CDR1 DFQATT and CDR2 SNEGSKA come from the germline V gene (reference sequence). V gave up 6 bases and J gave up 0 bases; unmatched junction bases: 10. This CDR3 has 16 amino acids. CDR3 coding DNA: TGCAGTGCCCATACTAGCGGTACCCTCTCCTACAATGAGCAGTTCTTC. Its protein product is CSAHTSGTLSYNEQFF.

This clonotype appeared a few times. The rearrangement uses TRBV5-1 and TRBJ1-6; TRBD1 agrees at 10 bases. Losses at the gene ends were 4 bases for V and 14 bases for J; bases not matched to a gene: 6. The CDR3 extends over 13 amino acids. Germline CDR1 SGHRS, CDR2 YFSETQ. This CDR3 reads CASSLGTGESLHF. CDR3 nucleotides: TGCGCCAGCAGCCTCGGGACAGGGGAATCCCTCCACTTT. Combining the CDR3 with reference TRBV5-1 and TRBJ1-6 gives the whole variable domain KAGVTQTPRYLIKTRGQQVTLSCSPISGHRSVSWYQQTPGQGLQFLFEYFSETQRNKGNFPGRFSGRQFSNSRSEMNVSTLELGDSALYLCASSLGTGESLHFGNGTRLTVT.

The sample holds a few counts of this clonotype. It may be a read error: a sequence one base away is much more abundant. This chain uses TRBV12-3 or TRBV12-4 with TRBJ1-4; D is unresolved. The length of the CDR3 is 19 residues. The CDR3 here is CASSSHFAEGLATNEELFF. The CDR3 coding sequence is TGTGCCAGCAGTTCGCATTTCGCCGAAGGTCTAGCAACTAATGAAGAACTGTTTTTT.

This clonotype was detected many times. The J gene is TRBJ2-7, the V gene TRBV11-2; a possible D gene is TRBD1 (6 bases). Trimming took off 1 base at V and 0 bases at J, with 10 bases between the two ends. The CDR3 extends over 15 amino acids. CDR1 SGHAT and CDR2 FQNNGV come from the germline V gene. CDR3 sequence (DNA): TGTGCCAGCAGCTTAGTACAGGGTAGCTCCTACGAGCAGTACTTC. Amino acid sequence: CASSLVQGSSYEQYF.

This clonotype occurred many times. The chain has TRBV7-8 and TRBJ1-5, with a possible D match to TRBD1 (6 bases). CDR3 length equals 16 residues. The V and J ends lost 2 bases and 6 bases respectively, with 17 bases between them. CDR1 is SGHVS and CDR2 is FQNEAQ in the germline V gene. DNA of the CDR3: TGTGCCAGCAGCTTAACTTGGGCGACAGGTATTCAGCCCCAGCATTTT. Its translation: CASSLTWATGIQPQHF.

The chain couples TRBV13 to TRBJ2-1, with 8 bases aligning to TRBD2. Per the germline V gene, CDR1 is PRHDT and CDR2 is FYEKMQ (reference sequence). The CDR3 consists of 16 residues. V trimming: 0 bases; J trimming: 7 bases; junction bases outside the gene matches: 8. The CDR3 bases are TGTGCCAGCAGCTTAGGTCGGCTAGCGGGCTTGAATGAGCAGTTCTTC. Its translation: CASSLGRLAGLNEQFF.

This clonotype was seen at least ten times. The CDR3 nucleotides read TGTGCCAGCAGCTTGGGAGGGGGCATCGGCGAGCAGTACTTC. This gives the protein CASSLGGGIGEQYF. This chain connects TRBV7-6 to TRBJ2-7, with D tentatively TRBD1 or TRBD2 (7 bases each). Per the germline V gene, CDR1 is SGHVS and CDR2 is FNYEAQ. Trimming pared 3 bases from V and 6 bases from J, leaving 15 bases between. There are 14 residues in the CDR3. Full variable domain (remainder filled in from reference TRBV7-6 and TRBJ2-7): GAGVSQSPRYKVTKRGQDVALRCDPISGHVSLYWYRQALGQGPEFLTYFNYEAQQDKSGLPNDRFSAERPEGSISTLTIQRTEQRDSAMYRCASSLGGGIGEQYFGPGTRLTVT.

Of note for this clonotype: A far larger clone differs by one base, so this is likely a read error. This sequence joins TRBV12-3 or TRBV12-4 and TRBJ2-3; D is unclear. The CDR3 is 16 amino acids. V lost 6 bases and J lost 0, with 16 bases in between. The CDR3 loop is CASRLNLGGSTDTQYF. Written as DNA, the CDR3 is TGTGCCAGCAGGTTAAATCTGGGCGGTAGCACAGATACGCAGTATTTT.

This clonotype was picked up many times. The J gene is TRBJ2-1, the V gene TRBV2, with TRBD2 matching over 12 bases. The junction had 0 bases not matched to a gene; V was cut back by 3 bases and J by 6 bases. Germline V gene sequence: CDR1 SNHLY, CDR2 FYNNEI. CDR3 size: 14 residues. The CDR3 is CASSEGLAGNEQFF. The DNA of the CDR3 is TGTGCCAGCAGTGAGGGACTAGCGGGCAATGAGCAGTTCTTC.

This clonotype showed up many times. The V call is TRBV27, the J call TRBJ2-7, with TRBD2 matching 9 bases. CDR1 and CDR2 (germline): MNHEY, SMNVEV (reference sequence). This CDR3 is 15 amino acids long. V shed 5 bases, J shed 5 bases, and the junction held 10 bases outside the gene matches. CDR3 protein: CASSAGLAPSDEQYF. The CDR3 coding sequence is TGTGCCAGCAGTGCAGGACTAGCGCCATCGGACGAGCAGTACTTC.

Many counts were recorded for this clonotype. The CDR3 is CASSLAVQTNEKLFF. The CDR3 DNA sequence: TGTGCCAGCAGCTTAGCGGTACAGACTAATGAAAAACTGTTTTTT. The chain combines TRBV7-6 with TRBJ1-4; D unresolved. The V gene lost 0 bases and the J gene lost 2 bases, with 7 bases spanning the gap. CDR3 size: 15 residues. Germline V gives CDR1 SGHVS, CDR2 FNYEAQ.

Ten or more counts support this clonotype. This chain joins TRBV5-6 and TRBJ2-7; TRBD2 matches at 8 bases. Germline CDR1 SGHDT, CDR2 YYEEEE. CDR3 size: 12 residues. V trimming: 4 bases; J trimming: 9 bases; junction bases outside the gene matches: 6. In DNA, the CDR3 is TGTGCCAGCAGCGGGGGGACTAGTGCGCAGTACTTC. Encoded protein: CASSGGTSAQYF.

Turning to this clonotype: A read error is likely here: a far larger clone is one base away. The V and J genes are TRBV11-2 and TRBJ2-5; 9 bases match TRBD2. Germline V gene data show CDR1 as SGHAT and CDR2 as FQNNGV. The CDR3 has 14 amino acids. The V and J ends lost 6 bases and 2 bases, in that order; junction bases with no gene match: 4. CDR3 region: CASSFGLAQETQYF. The CDR3 nucleotides read TGTGCCAGCAGTTTTGGACTAGCGCAAGAGACCCAGTACTTC.

This clonotype was seen ten or more times. The chain employs TRBV11-2 and TRBJ2-1; the match to TRBD2 covers 9 bases. Looked up from germline, CDR1 is SGHAT and CDR2 is FQNNGV. The CDR3 consists of 18 residues. Trimming at V came to 1 base and at J to 6 bases, leaving 13 bases not matched to a gene. The CDR3 region has the DNA TGTGCCAGCAGCTTAGGCTCCCTAATAGCGGGAGAGGGCAATGAGCAGTTCTTC. Translated, it gives CASSLGSLIAGEGNEQFF.

The chain recombines TRBV19 with TRBJ2-7; 12 positions agree with TRBD2. This CDR3 is built from 16 residues. J lost 3 bases, V lost 5 bases, and 8 bases had no gene match. Germline V gives CDR1 LNHDA, CDR2 SQIVND (reference sequence). The CDR3, as DNA: TGTGCCAGTAGTCTAGGCTGGACTAGCGGGATCTACGAGCAGTACTTC. Translating gives CASSLGWTSGIYEQYF.

This clonotype was seen more than once but under ten times. The chain combines TRBV20-1 with TRBJ2-7, with 12 positions matching TRBD2. The germline V gene has CDR1 DFQATT and CDR2 SNEGSKA (reference sequence). V lost 3 bases and J lost 7; bases outside the gene matches: 4. The CDR3 totals 13 residues. Here the CDR3 DNA reads TGCAGTGCTAGGGCTAGCGGGAGGGGGGAGCAGTACTTC. Its protein is CSARASGRGEQYF.

CDR3 protein: CASSWGLAGRETQYF. CDR3 nucleotides: TGTGCCAGTAGTTGGGGACTAGCGGGAAGAGAGACCCAGTACTTC. The J gene is TRBJ2-5, the V gene TRBV19; 13 bases line up with TRBD2. Trimming removed 5 bases from V and 4 bases from J; junction bases left unmatched: 4. This CDR3 has 15 amino acids. Germline V gene data show CDR1 as LNHDA and CDR2 as SQIVND (reference sequence).